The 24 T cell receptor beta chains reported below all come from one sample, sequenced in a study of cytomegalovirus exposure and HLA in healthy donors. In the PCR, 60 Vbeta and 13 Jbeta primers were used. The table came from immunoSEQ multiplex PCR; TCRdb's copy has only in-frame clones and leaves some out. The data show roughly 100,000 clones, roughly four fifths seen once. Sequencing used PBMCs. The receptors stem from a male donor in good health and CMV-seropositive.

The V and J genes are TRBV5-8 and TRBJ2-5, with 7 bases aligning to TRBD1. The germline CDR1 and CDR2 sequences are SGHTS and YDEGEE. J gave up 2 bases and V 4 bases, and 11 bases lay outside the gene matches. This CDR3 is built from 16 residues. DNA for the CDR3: TGTGCCAGCAGCACCCCCGGGACAGCCTTTCAAGAGACCCAGTACTTC. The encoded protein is CASSTPGTAFQETQYF.

Written as DNA, the CDR3 is TGTGCCAGCAGGCTTCTCACGGGACAGGGCACAGATACGCAGTATTTT. Translation gives CASRLLTGQGTDTQYF. This chain joins TRBV5-4 and TRBJ2-3; 8 bases are a match to TRBD1. In germline, CDR1 is SGHNT, CDR2 YYREEE (reference sequence). CDR3 length: 16 amino acids. V was clipped by 5 bases and J by 1 base; unmatched bases: 9.

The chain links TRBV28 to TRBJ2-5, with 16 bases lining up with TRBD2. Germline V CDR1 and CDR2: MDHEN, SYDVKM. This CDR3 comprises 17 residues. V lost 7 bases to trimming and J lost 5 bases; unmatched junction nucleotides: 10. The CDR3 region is CASITGTSGRGGETQYF. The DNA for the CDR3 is TGTGCCAGCATTACCGGGACTAGCGGGAGGGGCGGGGAGACCCAGTACTTC.

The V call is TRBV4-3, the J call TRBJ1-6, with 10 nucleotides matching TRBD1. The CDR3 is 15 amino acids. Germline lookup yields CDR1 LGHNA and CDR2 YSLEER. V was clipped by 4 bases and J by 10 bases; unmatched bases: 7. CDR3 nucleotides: TGCGCCAGCAGCCCCCGGGACAGGGGAGACTCACCCCTCCACTTT. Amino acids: CASSPRDRGDSPLHF.

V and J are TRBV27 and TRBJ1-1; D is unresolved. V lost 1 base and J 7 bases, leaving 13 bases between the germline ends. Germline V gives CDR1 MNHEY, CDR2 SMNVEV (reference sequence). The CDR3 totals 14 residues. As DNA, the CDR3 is TGTGCCAGCAGTTTATATGCACAGCTGAGTGAAGCTTTCTTT. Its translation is CASSLYAQLSEAFF.

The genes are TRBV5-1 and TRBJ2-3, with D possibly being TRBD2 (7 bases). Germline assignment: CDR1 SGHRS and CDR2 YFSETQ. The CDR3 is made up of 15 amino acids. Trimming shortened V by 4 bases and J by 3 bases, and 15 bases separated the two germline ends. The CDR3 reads CASSPEGGRTDTQYF. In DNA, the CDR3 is TGCGCCAGCAGCCCGGAGGGGGGGAGAACAGATACGCAGTATTTT. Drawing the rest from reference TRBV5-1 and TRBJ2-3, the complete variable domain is KAGVTQTPRYLIKTRGQQVTLSCSPISGHRSVSWYQQTPGQGLQFLFEYFSETQRNKGNFPGRFSGRQFSNSRSEMNVSTLELGDSALYLCASSPEGGRTDTQYFGPGTRLTVL.

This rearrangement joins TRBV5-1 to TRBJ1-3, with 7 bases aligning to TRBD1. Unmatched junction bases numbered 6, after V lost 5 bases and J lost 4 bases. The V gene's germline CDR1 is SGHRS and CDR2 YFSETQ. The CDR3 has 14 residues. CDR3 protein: CASRPGTAGNTIYF. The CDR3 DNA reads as TGCGCCAGCAGACCTGGGACAGCCGGAAACACCATATATTTT.

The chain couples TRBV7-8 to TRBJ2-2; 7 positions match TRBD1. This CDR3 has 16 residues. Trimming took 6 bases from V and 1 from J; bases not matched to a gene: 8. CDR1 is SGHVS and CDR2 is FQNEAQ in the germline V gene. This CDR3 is CASRWTGRLNTGELFF. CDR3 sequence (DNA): TGTGCCAGCAGATGGACAGGTCGCTTGAACACCGGGGAGCTGTTTTTT.

The CDR3 region is CASSLRGGNSPLHF. CDR3 nucleotides: TGTGCCAGCAGTTTAAGGGGTGGGAATTCACCCCTCCACTTT. The gene calls are TRBV6-5 and TRBJ1-6; D is perhaps TRBD1 (5 bases). This CDR3 is built from 14 residues. Trimming cost V 4 bases and J 7 bases, with 11 bases left between them. Germline V gives CDR1 MNHEY, CDR2 SVGAGI.

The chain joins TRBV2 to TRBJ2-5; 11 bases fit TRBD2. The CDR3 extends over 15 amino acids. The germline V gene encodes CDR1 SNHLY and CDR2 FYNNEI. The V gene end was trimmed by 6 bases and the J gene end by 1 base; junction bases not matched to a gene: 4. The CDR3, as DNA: TGTGCCAGCAGCTCCGGGACTAGCGGCCAAGAGACCCAGTACTTC. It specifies CASSSGTSGQETQYF.

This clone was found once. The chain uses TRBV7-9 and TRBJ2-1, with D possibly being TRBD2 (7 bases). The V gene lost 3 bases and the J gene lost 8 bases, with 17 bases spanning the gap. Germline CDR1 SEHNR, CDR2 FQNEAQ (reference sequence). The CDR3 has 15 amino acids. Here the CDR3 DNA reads TGTGCCAGCAGCTTTAGGGGGAGGGCCGCGGATGAGCAGTTCTTC. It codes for CASSFRGRAADEQFF.

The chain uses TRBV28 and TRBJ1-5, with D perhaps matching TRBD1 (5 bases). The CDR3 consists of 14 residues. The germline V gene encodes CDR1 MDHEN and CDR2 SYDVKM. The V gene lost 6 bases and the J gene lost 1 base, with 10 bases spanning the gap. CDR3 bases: TGTGCCAGCAGATCAGGGTCAAGCAATCAGCCCCAGCATTTT. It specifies CASRSGSSNQPQHF.

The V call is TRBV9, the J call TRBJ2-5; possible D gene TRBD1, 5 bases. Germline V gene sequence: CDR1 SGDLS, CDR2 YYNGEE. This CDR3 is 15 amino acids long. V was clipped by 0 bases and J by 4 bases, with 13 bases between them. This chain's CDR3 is CASSVEGYRLETQYF. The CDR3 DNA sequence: TGTGCCAGCAGCGTAGAGGGGTACAGGCTAGAGACCCAGTACTTC. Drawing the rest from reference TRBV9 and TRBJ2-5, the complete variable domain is DSGVTQTPKHLITATGQRVTLRCSPRSGDLSVYWYQQSLDQGLQFLIQYYNGEERAKGNILERFSAQQFPDLHSELNLSSLELGDSALYFCASSVEGYRLETQYFGPGTRLLVL.

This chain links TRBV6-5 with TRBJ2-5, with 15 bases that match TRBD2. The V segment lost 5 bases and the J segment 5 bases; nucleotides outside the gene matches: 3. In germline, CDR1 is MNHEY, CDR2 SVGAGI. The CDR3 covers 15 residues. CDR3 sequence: CASSGTSGRWETQYF. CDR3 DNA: TGTGCCAGCAGTGGGACTAGCGGGAGGTGGGAGACCCAGTACTTC.

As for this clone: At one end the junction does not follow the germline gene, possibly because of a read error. As DNA, the CDR3 is TGTGCCAGCAGCTTAAAAGGGACTAGCGGGAGGGACGATGAGCAGCTCTTC. Protein: CASSLKGTSGRDDEQLF. The rearrangement uses TRBV7-3 and TRBJ2-1, with TRBD2 matching 16 bases. The germline V gene encodes CDR1 SGHTA and CDR2 FQGTGA. CDR3 size: 17 residues.

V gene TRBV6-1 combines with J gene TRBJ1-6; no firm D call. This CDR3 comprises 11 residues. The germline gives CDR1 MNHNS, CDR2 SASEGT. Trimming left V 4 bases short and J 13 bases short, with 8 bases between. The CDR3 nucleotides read TGTGCCAGCAGTGGCAGAAACCCCCTCCACTTT. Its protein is CASSGRNPLHF.

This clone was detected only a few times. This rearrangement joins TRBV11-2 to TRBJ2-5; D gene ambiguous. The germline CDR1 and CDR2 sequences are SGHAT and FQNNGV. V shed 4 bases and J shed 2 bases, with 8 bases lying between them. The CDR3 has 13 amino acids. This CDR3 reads CASSWANQETQYF. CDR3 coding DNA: TGTGCCAGCAGCTGGGCAAATCAAGAGACCCAGTACTTC.

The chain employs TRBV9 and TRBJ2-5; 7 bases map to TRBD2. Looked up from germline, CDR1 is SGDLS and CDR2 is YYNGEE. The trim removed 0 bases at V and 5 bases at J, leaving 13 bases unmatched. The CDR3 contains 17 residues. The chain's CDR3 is CASSVGRGGAGSETQYF. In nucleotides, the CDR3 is TGTGCCAGCAGCGTAGGAAGGGGAGGGGCAGGGTCCGAGACCCAGTACTTC.

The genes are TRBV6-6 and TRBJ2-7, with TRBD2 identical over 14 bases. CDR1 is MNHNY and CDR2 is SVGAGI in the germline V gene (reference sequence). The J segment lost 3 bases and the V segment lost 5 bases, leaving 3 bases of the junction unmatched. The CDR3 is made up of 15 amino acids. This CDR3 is CASSQGTSGSYEQYF. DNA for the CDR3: TGTGCCAGCAGTCAAGGGACTAGCGGGAGCTACGAGCAGTACTTC.

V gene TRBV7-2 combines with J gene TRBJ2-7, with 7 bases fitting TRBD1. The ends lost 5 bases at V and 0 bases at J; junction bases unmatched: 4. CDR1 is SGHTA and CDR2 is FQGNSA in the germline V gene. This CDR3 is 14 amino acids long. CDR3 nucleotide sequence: TGTGCCAGCAGCCAAGGGGGCAACTCCTACGAGCAGTACTTC. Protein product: CASSQGGNSYEQYF.

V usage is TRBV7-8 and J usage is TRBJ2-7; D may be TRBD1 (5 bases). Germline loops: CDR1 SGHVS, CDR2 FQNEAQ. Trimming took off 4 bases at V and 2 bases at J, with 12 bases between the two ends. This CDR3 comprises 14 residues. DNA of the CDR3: TGTGCCAGCAGCTCCCGACAGAATACCTACGAGCAGTACTTC. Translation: CASSSRQNTYEQYF.

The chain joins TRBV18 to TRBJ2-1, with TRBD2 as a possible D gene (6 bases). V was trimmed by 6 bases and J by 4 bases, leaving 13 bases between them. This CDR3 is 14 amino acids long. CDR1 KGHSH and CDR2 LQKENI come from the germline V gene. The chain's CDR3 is CASSPSEGYNEQFF. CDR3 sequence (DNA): TGTGCCAGCTCCCCTTCGGAGGGGTACAATGAGCAGTTCTTC.

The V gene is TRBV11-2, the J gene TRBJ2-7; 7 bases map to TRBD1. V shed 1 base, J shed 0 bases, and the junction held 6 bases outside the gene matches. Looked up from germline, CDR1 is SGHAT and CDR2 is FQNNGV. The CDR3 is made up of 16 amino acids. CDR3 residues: CASSLVGDSYSYEQYF. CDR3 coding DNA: TGTGCCAGCAGCTTAGTGGGGGACAGTTACTCCTACGAGCAGTACTTC.

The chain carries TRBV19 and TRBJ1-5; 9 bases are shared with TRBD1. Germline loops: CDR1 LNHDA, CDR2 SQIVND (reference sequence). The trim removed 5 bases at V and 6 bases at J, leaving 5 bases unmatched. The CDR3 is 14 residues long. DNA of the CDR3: TGTGCCAGTAGTGGTACAGGGGGCTTTCAGCCCCAGCATTTT. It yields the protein CASSGTGGFQPQHF.